This passage covers 31 T cell receptor beta chains from one sample sequenced in a study of breast tumors, draining lymph nodes, adjacent tissues. TCRdb redid the calling of the multiplex PCR reads with MiXCR, one entry per CDR3 protein. Of about 12,000 distinct CDR3 sequences listed, about three quarters are singletons. The sample comprised tumor-adjacent breast tissue. The receptors shown here come from a female donor with breast cancer. Some clones in this sample may be carry-over from other donors' samples.

This clonotype came up many times. This chain joins TRBV6-2 or TRBV6-3 and TRBJ2-2, with a weak D call TRBD1 (5 bases). The CDR3 loop spans 15 amino acids. V dropped 0 bases and J dropped 2 bases, with 7 bases sitting between them. Looked up from germline, CDR1 is MNHEY and CDR2 is SVGEGT. CDR3 loop: CASSYSQGNTGELFF. The CDR3 region has the DNA TGTGCCAGCAGTTACTCGCAGGGAAACACCGGGGAGCTGTTTTTT.

The genes are TRBV20-1 and TRBJ2-2, with a possible D match to TRBD2 (6 bases). Germline CDR1 is DFQATT and CDR2 is SNEGSKA (reference sequence). This CDR3 region has 13 residues. Trimming took 3 bases from V and 6 from J, leaving 11 bases between them. This CDR3 reads CSASLASSGELFF. CDR3 bases: TGCAGTGCTAGTCTAGCGAGTTCCGGGGAGCTGTTTTTT.

The V and J genes are TRBV12-3 or TRBV12-4 and TRBJ2-2; possible D gene TRBD2, 6 bases. The CDR3 totals 15 residues. Trimming took off 3 bases at V and 2 bases at J, with 10 bases between the two ends. The DNA of the CDR3 is TGTGCCAGCAGTTTTCGAGCGGGCAACACCGGGGAGCTGTTTTTT. Translated: CASSFRAGNTGELFF.

This clonotype was detected many times. V is TRBV20-1 and J is TRBJ2-1; D gene uncertain. Germline V gene sequence: CDR1 DFQATT, CDR2 SNEGSKA (reference sequence). The CDR3 spans 14 residues. Between the trimmed V and J ends, which lost 5 bases and 7 bases, there was a span of 18 bases. The chain's CDR3 is CSALRPGQVNEQFF. The CDR3 nucleotides read TGCAGTGCTTTACGCCCCGGTCAGGTGAATGAGCAGTTCTTC.

This clonotype was seen at least ten times. The rearrangement joins TRBV15 to TRBJ2-5; 7 bases match TRBD2. CDR1 is LNHNV, CDR2 YYDKDF, per germline (reference sequence). The ends lost 1 base at V and 5 bases at J; junction bases unmatched: 10. The CDR3 sequence is 16 residues long. CDR3 in DNA: TGTGCCACCAGCAGAGCTAGCGGCAGTAATATTGAGACCCAGTACTTC. Its translation is CATSRASGSNIETQYF.

J is TRBJ1-2 and V is TRBV18; D is ambiguous. Per germline, CDR1 KGHSH and CDR2 LQKENI. CDR3 length: 12 residues. V shed 2 bases and J shed 4 bases, with 5 bases lying between them. CDR3 coding DNA: TGTGCCAGCTCACCAGAGGGCTATGGCTACACCTTC. Translation: CASSPEGYGYTF.

By share, this clonotype ranks as medium-sized. This chain uses TRBV19 with TRBJ2-2; D assignment may be TRBD1 or TRBD2 (5 bases each). The CDR3 covers 13 residues. Looked up from germline, CDR1 is LNHDA and CDR2 is SQIVND (reference sequence). Trimming stripped 5 bases from V and 1 base from J, with 5 bases between. Here the CDR3 DNA reads TGTGCCAGTAGTGGGGGGAACACCGGGGAGCTGTTTTTT. Its protein is CASSGGNTGELFF.

Points on this clonotype: An end of the junction does not agree with germline; a read error may underlie this. The chain employs TRBV7-7 and TRBJ2-7; D call uncertain. CDR1 and CDR2 (germline): SSHAT, FNYEAQ (reference sequence). The CDR3 sequence is 13 residues long. The CDR3 DNA reads as TGTGCTAGCAGCTTAGATCAGCTGGGCGAGCAGTACTTC. Translating it yields CASSLDQLGEQYF.

The chain carries TRBV2 and TRBJ2-5, with a tentative D call TRBD1 (6 bases). V shed 4 bases and J shed 2 bases, with 14 bases lying between them. The CDR3 is 15 amino acids. Germline-derived CDR1 and CDR2 are SNHLY and FYNNEI. The CDR3 DNA reads as TGTGCCAGCAGTGCCACAGGGATCAGACAAGAGACCCAGTACTTC. Amino acids: CASSATGIRQETQYF.

This chain connects TRBV12-3 or TRBV12-4 to TRBJ2-7; 10 positions match TRBD2. The ends lost 1 base at V and 3 bases at J; junction bases unmatched: 0. The CDR3 is 14 residues long. CDR3 DNA: TGTGCCAGCAGTTTAGGACTAGCGGGCTACGAGCAGTACTTC. Translated, it gives CASSLGLAGYEQYF.

This clonotype has ten or more counts. The rearrangement uses TRBV4-2 and TRBJ2-5; 14 bases match TRBD2. Germline V lookup: CDR1 LGHNA, CDR2 YNFKEQ. Germline trimming cut 4 bases from V and 6 bases from J; bases unmatched to any gene: 7. The CDR3 consists of 16 residues. The CDR3 DNA sequence: TGTGCCAGCAGCCCAGCCGGGACTAGCGGGAGAAAGACCCAGTACTTC. This codes for CASSPAGTSGRKTQYF.

This clonotype is judged medium-sized. The chain carries TRBV20-1 and TRBJ2-3; D call uncertain. V gave up 3 bases and J gave up 0 bases, with 16 bases separating them. The CDR3 is 16 residues long. CDR1 and CDR2 (germline): DFQATT, SNEGSKA (reference sequence). CDR3: CSASTFAATSTDTQYF. The CDR3 nucleotides read TGCAGTGCTAGCACCTTCGCAGCGACTAGCACAGATACGCAGTATTTT.

The chain joins TRBV12-3 or TRBV12-4 to TRBJ2-2; no reliable D call. The CDR3 is 14 residues long. The ends were cut back, 3 bases at V and 9 bases at J, with 14 bases in the middle. The CDR3 nucleotides are TGTGCCAGCAGTTTCGGGCCTATTCCTAGGGAGCTGTTTTTT. Its translation: CASSFGPIPRELFF.

Regarding this clonotype: With a much larger clone just one base away, this may be a read error. V is TRBV15 and J is TRBJ2-2; perhaps TRBD2 as D (6 bases). The germline V gene encodes CDR1 LNHNV and CDR2 YYDKDF (reference sequence). The CDR3 sequence is 15 residues long. Here the CDR3 reads CATSRERPNPGGLFF. Written as DNA, the CDR3 is TGTGCCACCAGCAGAGAGCGACCGAACCCCGGGGGGCTGTTTTTT.

The chain recombines TRBV7-2 with TRBJ2-6, with a weak D call TRBD2 (5 bases). The V and J ends lost 5 bases and 0 bases respectively, with 11 bases between them. CDR3 length: 16 residues. Germline values: CDR1 SGHTA, CDR2 FQGNSA. CDR3 loop: CASSRRAGSGANVLTF. In DNA form, the CDR3 reads TGTGCCAGCAGCCGAAGGGCGGGCTCTGGGGCCAACGTCCTGACTTTC.

This sequence joins TRBV20-1 and TRBJ2-3; TRBD2 matches at 9 bases. This CDR3 is 15 amino acids long. Germline V gene lookup returns CDR1 DFQATT and CDR2 SNEGSKA (reference sequence). The junction had 12 bases not matched to a gene; V was cut back by 3 bases and J by 8 bases. CDR3 amino acids: CSARSPSGVIGTQYF. In DNA form, the CDR3 reads TGCAGTGCTAGGTCGCCTAGCGGGGTGATTGGTACGCAGTATTTT.

The genes are TRBV5-4 and TRBJ2-2, with 7 bases matching TRBD1. J gave up 0 bases and V 8 bases, and 4 bases lay outside the gene matches. CDR3 length equals 14 residues. CDR1 is SGHNT and CDR2 is YYREEE in the germline V gene (reference sequence). The CDR3 sequence is CASQQGSNTGELFF. In DNA, the CDR3 is TGTGCCAGTCAACAGGGGTCGAACACCGGGGAGCTGTTTTTT.

Notes on this clonotype: Compared with germline, one end of the junction differs, possibly owing to a read error. The CDR3 is CAGSARDRSSYEQYF. In DNA form, the CDR3 reads TGTGCCGGTAGTGCCCGGGACAGGAGTTCCTACGAGCAGTACTTC. V and J are TRBV19 and TRBJ2-7; 8 bases fit TRBD1. CDR3 length: 15 amino acids. The germline V gene has CDR1 LNHDA and CDR2 SQIVND (reference sequence). The full variable domain, completed using reference TRBV19 and TRBJ2-7, is DGGITQSPKYLFRKEGQNVTLSCEQNLNHDAMYWYRQDPGQGLRLIYYSQIVNDFQKGDIAEGYSVSREKKESFPLTVTSAQKNPTAFYLCAGSARDRSSYEQYFGPGTRLTVT.

The rearrangement uses TRBV20-1 and TRBJ2-2; D unresolved. CDR3 length equals 14 residues. Germline V lookup: CDR1 DFQATT, CDR2 SNEGSKA (reference sequence). V shed 6 bases and J shed 3 bases, with 14 bases lying between them. This CDR3 reads CSARPQAHTGELFF. CDR3 coding DNA: TGCAGTGCACGTCCTCAAGCGCACACCGGGGAGCTGTTTTTT.

This sequence joins TRBV4-1 and TRBJ2-7, with TRBD2 matching over 12 bases. The ends lost 3 bases at V and 7 bases at J; junction bases unmatched: 10. This CDR3 contains 16 residues. The germline gives CDR1 MGHRA, CDR2 YSYEKL. CDR3 protein: CASSQSTSGRSKEQYF. For the CDR3, the DNA is TGCGCCAGCAGCCAGTCGACTAGCGGGAGAAGTAAAGAGCAGTACTTC.

This clonotype has more than one count but fewer than ten. J is TRBJ2-2 and V is TRBV5-6, with D perhaps matching TRBD2 (6 bases). The CDR3 consists of 15 residues. Germline values: CDR1 SGHDT, CDR2 YYEEEE. V was pared by 0 bases and J by 0 bases, with 6 bases between. The CDR3 loop is CASSLGGANTGELFF. The CDR3 DNA reads TGTGCCAGCAGCTTGGGGGGGGCGAACACCGGGGAGCTGTTTTTT.

This clonotype was seen a handful of times. This rearrangement joins TRBV6-1 to TRBJ2-7, with TRBD1 matching over 8 bases. The germline gives CDR1 MNHNS, CDR2 SASEGT. The CDR3 contains 15 residues. The J segment lost 2 bases and the V segment lost 4 bases, leaving 7 bases of the junction unmatched. The CDR3 coding sequence is TGTGCCAGCAGTGTCGTCCCGGGACAGGCCTACGAGCAGTACTTC. It codes for CASSVVPGQAYEQYF.

This chain links TRBV28 with TRBJ2-7; 11 bases map to TRBD2. The J segment lost 12 bases and the V segment lost 5 bases, leaving 12 bases of the junction unmatched. Germline V gene data show CDR1 as MDHEN and CDR2 as SYDVKM. The CDR3 consists of 14 residues. CDR3 sequence: CASSPLGLAGGRYF. The CDR3 coding sequence is TGTGCCAGCAGTCCCTTAGGACTAGCGGGCGGGCGGTACTTC.

The rearrangement links TRBV2 to TRBJ2-3; weak D call: TRBD2 (6 bases). V shed 7 bases and J shed 0 bases, with 11 bases lying between them. There are 14 residues in the CDR3. Germline V CDR1 and CDR2: SNHLY, FYNNEI. CDR3 sequence reads: CASKWSGSTDTQYF. The CDR3 DNA follows: TGTGCCAGCAAGTGGAGCGGGAGCACAGATACGCAGTATTTT.

The sample holds one count of this clonotype. The chain recombines TRBV7-3 with TRBJ2-7, with TRBD2 identical over 12 bases. Germline assignment: CDR1 SGHTA and CDR2 FQGTGA. The ends lost 8 bases at V and 0 bases at J; junction bases unmatched: 8. This CDR3 comprises 16 residues. CDR3 loop: CASPGLAGLSSYEQYF. The CDR3 nucleotides are TGTGCCAGCCCGGGACTAGCGGGCCTCTCCTCCTACGAGCAGTACTTC.

Within the sample, this clonotype is medium-sized. The chain recombines TRBV6-6 with TRBJ2-2; TRBD2 matches 15 bases. There are 18 residues in the CDR3. V gave up 1 base and J gave up 4 bases; unmatched junction bases: 4. From germline, CDR1 is MNHNY and CDR2 SVGAGI (reference sequence). CDR3 sequence: CASSYLGLAGGGTGELFF. The CDR3 region has the DNA TGTGCCAGCAGTTACTTGGGACTAGCGGGGGGCGGCACCGGGGAGCTGTTTTTT.

The chain uses TRBV27 and TRBJ2-5; 8 nucleotides match TRBD1. Unmatched junction bases numbered 1, after V lost 3 bases and J lost 1 base. This CDR3 spans 14 amino acids. CDR1 and CDR2 (germline): MNHEY, SMNVEV (reference sequence). CDR3 sequence (DNA): TGTGCCAGCAGTTTTGGACAGGGCCAAGAGACCCAGTACTTC. This codes for CASSFGQGQETQYF.

This clonotype is termed medium-sized. V and J are TRBV11-2 and TRBJ1-6; 8 positions agree with TRBD1. Trimming cost V 4 bases and J 10 bases; bases outside gene matches: 6. The germline gives CDR1 SGHAT, CDR2 FQNNGV. The CDR3 runs to 14 residues. The DNA for the CDR3 is TGTGCCAGCAGCTCGGACAGGGTAGGCTCACCCCTCCACTTT. This gives the protein CASSSDRVGSPLHF. The entire variable domain, with the rest obtained from reference TRBV11-2 and TRBJ1-6, is as follows: EAGVAQSPRYKIIEKRQSVAFWCNPISGHATLYWYQQILGQGPKLLIQFQNNGVVDDSQLPKDRFSAERLKGVDSTLKIQPAKLEDSAVYLCASSSDRVGSPLHFGNGTRLTVT.

The chain links TRBV10-3 to TRBJ2-7; TRBD2 agrees at 13 bases. The germline V gene has CDR1 ENHRY and CDR2 SYGVKD. The CDR3 spans 13 residues. Trimming took 6 bases from V and 12 from J; bases not matched to a gene: 8. CDR3 DNA sequence: TGTGCCATCAGCATCCGGACTAGCGGGAGTATGTACTTC. This codes for CAISIRTSGSMYF.

This clonotype was counted once. The CDR3: CASSLGLASYEQYF. The CDR3 nucleotides are TGTGCCAGCAGTTTGGGACTAGCGAGCTACGAGCAGTACTTC. The chain is built from TRBV12-3 or TRBV12-4 and TRBJ2-7, with 10 bases identical to TRBD2. V shed 3 bases and J 3 bases; nucleotides not matched to a gene: 2. The CDR3 has 14 residues.

Concerning this clonotype itself: This may arise from a read error, as a much more abundant clone is one base away. V gene TRBV28 combines with J gene TRBJ1-2; a weak D match, TRBD1 (6 bases). Germline V gene sequence: CDR1 MDHEN, CDR2 SYDVKM. CDR3 length: 16 residues. This chain's CDR3 is CAGSLILGQGPYGYTF. The CDR3 bases are TGTGCCGGCAGTTTGATACTGGGGCAGGGGCCCTATGGCTACACCTTC.